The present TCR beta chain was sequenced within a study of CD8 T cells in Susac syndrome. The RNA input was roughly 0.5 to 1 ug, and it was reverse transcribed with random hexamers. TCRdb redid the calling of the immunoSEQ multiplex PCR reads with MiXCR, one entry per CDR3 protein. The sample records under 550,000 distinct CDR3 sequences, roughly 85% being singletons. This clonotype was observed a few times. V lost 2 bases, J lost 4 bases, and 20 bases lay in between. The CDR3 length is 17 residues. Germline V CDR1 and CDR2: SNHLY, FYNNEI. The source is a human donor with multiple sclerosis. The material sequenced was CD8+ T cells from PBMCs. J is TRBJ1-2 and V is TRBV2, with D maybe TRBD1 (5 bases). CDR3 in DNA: TGTGCCAGCAGTGAATTAAGGGGACGCCTAAGCTTCTATGGCTACACCTTC. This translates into CASSELRGRLSFYGYTF.